This TCR beta chain was observed in a study of T cells after yellow fever vaccination. TCRdb independently ran MiXCR on the 5' RACE reads; one entry per CDR3 protein. Here the sample spans 350,000 to 550,000 distinct CDR3 sequences, approximately 18% being singletons. Trimming took 3 bases from V and 6 from J; bases not matched to a gene: 11. Germline V gene lookup returns CDR1 LNHNV and CDR2 YYDKDF (reference sequence). The CDR3 sequence is 16 residues long. Sequences were derived from PBMCs, sampled before the yellow fever booster vaccination. The V gene is TRBV15, the J gene TRBJ2-7, with 10 nucleotides matching TRBD2. This receptor was obtained from a man younger than 35 who received the YFV17D yellow fever vaccine. The CDR3 loop is CATSRLRGLAVVEQYV. The CDR3 DNA is TGTGCCACCAGCAGGCTCAGAGGACTAGCGGTGGTCGAGCAGTACGTC.